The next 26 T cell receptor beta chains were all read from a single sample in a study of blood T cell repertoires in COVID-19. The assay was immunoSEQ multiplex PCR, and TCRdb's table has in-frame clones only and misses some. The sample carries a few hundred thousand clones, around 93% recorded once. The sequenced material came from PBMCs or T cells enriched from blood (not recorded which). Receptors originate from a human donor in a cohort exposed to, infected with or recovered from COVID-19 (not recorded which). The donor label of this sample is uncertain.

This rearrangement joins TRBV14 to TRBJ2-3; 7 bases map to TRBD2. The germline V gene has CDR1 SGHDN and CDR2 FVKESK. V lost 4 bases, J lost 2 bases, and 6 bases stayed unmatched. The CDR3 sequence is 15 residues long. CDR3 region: CASSPGRANTDTQYF. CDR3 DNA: TGTGCCAGCAGCCCAGGGAGGGCCAACACAGATACGCAGTATTTT. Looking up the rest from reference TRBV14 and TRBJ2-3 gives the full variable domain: EAGVTQFPSHSVIEKGQTVTLRCDPISGHDNLYWYRRVMGKEIKFLLHFVKESKQDESGMPNNRFLAERTGGTYSTLKVQPAELEDSGVYFCASSPGRANTDTQYFGPGTRLTVL.

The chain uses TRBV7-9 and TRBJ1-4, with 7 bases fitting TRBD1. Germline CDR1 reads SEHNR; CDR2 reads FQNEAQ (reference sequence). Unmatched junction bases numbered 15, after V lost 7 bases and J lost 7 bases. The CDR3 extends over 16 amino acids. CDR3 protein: CASIPGPRQGSEKLFF. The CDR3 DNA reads TGTGCCAGCATCCCCGGTCCGAGACAGGGAAGTGAAAAACTGTTTTTT.

This chain's CDR3 is CASSETDTHQETQYF. CDR3 DNA sequence: TGTGCCAGTAGCGAGACAGATACACACCAAGAGACCCAGTACTTC. The chain combines TRBV19 with TRBJ2-5; D may be TRBD1 (5 bases). Deletions cut 6 bases from V and 0 bases from J, with 14 bases between. The CDR3 spans 15 residues. Looked up from germline, CDR1 is LNHDA and CDR2 is SQIVND (reference sequence).

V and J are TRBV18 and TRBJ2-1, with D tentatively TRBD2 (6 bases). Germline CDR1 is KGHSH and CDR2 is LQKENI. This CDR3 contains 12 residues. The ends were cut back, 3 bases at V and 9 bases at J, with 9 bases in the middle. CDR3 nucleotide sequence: TGTGCCAGCTCACCGGGGGGAATTGAGCAGTTCTTC. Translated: CASSPGGIEQFF.

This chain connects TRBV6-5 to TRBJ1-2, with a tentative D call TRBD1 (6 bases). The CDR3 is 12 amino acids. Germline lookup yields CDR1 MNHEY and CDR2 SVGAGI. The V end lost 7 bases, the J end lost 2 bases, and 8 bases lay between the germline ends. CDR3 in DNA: TGTGCCAGCAAGGGACAAAACTATGGCTACACCTTC. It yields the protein CASKGQNYGYTF.

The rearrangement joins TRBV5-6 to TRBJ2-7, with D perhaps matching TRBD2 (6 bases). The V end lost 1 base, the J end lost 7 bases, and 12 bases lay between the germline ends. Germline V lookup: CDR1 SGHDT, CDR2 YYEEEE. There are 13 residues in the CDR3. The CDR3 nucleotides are TGTGCCAGCAGCTTGACGACTAGTGGGGAGCAGTACTTC. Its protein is CASSLTTSGEQYF.

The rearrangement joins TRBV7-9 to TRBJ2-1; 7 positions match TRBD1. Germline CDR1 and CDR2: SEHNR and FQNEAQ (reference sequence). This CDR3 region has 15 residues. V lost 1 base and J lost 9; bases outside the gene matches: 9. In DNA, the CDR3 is TGTGCCAGCAGCTTAGGAGGGGGCCCCGCCCGTGAGCAGTTCTTC. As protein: CASSLGGGPAREQFF.

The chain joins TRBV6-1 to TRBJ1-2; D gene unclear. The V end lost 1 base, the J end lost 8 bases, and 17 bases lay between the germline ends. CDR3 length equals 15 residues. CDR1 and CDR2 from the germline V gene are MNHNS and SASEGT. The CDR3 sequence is CASSEVERTSSGYTF. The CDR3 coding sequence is TGTGCCAGCAGTGAAGTAGAGAGGACTTCTTCCGGCTACACCTTC.

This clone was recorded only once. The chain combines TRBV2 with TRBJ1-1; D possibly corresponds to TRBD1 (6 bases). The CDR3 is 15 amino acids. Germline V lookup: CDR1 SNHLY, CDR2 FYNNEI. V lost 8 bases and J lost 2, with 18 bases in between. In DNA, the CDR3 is TGTGCCAGCGGGCGGAAGGGAGGGGGTAACACTGAAGCTTTCTTT. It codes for CASGRKGGGNTEAFF.

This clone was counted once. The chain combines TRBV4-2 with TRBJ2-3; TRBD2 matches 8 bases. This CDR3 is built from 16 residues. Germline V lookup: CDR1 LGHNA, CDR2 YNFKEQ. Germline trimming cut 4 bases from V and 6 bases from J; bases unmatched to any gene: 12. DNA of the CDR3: TGTGCCAGCAGCCCAAGGCTCAAGCGGGGGATGGATACGCAGTATTTT. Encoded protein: CASSPRLKRGMDTQYF.

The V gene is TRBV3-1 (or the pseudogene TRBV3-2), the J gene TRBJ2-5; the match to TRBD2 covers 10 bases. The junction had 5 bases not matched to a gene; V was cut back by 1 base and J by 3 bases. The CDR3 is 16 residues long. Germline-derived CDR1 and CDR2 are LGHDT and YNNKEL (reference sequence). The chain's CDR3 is CASSQGPAGGKETQYF. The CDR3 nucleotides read TGTGCCAGCAGCCAAGGTCCAGCGGGGGGGAAAGAGACCCAGTACTTC.

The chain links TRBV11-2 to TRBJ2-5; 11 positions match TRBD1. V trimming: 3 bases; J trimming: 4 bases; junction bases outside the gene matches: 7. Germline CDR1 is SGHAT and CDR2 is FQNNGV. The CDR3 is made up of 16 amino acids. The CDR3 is CASSFPDRGRAETQYF. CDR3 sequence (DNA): TGTGCCAGCAGCTTTCCGGACAGGGGGCGCGCAGAGACCCAGTACTTC.

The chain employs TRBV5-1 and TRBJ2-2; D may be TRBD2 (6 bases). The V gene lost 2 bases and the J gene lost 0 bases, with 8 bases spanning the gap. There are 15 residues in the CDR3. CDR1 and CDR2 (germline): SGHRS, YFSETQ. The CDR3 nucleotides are TGCGCCAGCAGCTTCGCGGGGTCGAACACCGGGGAGCTGTTTTTT. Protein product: CASSFAGSNTGELFF. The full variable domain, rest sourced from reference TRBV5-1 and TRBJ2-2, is KAGVTQTPRYLIKTRGQQVTLSCSPISGHRSVSWYQQTPGQGLQFLFEYFSETQRNKGNFPGRFSGRQFSNSRSEMNVSTLELGDSALYLCASSFAGSNTGELFFGEGSRLTVL.

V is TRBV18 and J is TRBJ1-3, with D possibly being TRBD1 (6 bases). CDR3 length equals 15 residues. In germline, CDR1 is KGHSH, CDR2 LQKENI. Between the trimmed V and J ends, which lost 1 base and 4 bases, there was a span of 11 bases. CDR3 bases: TGTGCCAGCTCACCACTATTGACAGGAGGAAACACCATATATTTT. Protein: CASSPLLTGGNTIYF.

The CDR3 DNA follows: TGTGCCAGCAGCTCTTACGGCGGGACAGGGGTTTACGAGCAGTACTTC. Translated: CASSSYGGTGVYEQYF. The chain joins TRBV7-9 to TRBJ2-7, with 10 bases matching TRBD1. Germline V gene data show CDR1 as SEHNR and CDR2 as FQNEAQ (reference sequence). The CDR3 length is 16 residues. The ends lost 4 bases at V and 4 bases at J; junction bases unmatched: 10.

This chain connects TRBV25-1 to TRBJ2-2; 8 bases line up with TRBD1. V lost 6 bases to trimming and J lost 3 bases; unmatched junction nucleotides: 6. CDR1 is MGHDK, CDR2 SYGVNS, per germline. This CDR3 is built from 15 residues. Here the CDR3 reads CASSSGGADTGELFF. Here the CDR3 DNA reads TGTGCCAGCAGCTCAGGGGGCGCGGACACCGGGGAGCTGTTTTTT.

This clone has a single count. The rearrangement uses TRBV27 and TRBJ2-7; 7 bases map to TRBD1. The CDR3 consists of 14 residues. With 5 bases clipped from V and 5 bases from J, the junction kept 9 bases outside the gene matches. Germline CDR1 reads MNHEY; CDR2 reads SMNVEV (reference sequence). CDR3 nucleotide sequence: TGTGCCAGCAGTCACAGGGGAAGCGTAAACGAGCAGTACTTC. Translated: CASSHRGSVNEQYF.

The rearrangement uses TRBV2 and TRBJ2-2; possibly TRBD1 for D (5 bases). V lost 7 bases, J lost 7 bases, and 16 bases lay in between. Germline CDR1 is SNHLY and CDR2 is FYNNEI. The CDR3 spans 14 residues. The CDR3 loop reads CASTRQRKDGELFF. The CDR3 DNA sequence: TGTGCCAGCACCCGACAGAGGAAAGACGGGGAGCTGTTTTTT.

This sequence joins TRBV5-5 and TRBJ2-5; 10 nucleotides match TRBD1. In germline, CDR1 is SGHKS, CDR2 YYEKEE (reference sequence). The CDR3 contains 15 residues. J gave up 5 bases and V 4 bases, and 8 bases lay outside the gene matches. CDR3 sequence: CASSPQTGGRETQYF. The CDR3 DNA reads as TGTGCCAGCAGCCCCCAGACAGGGGGCAGGGAGACCCAGTACTTC.

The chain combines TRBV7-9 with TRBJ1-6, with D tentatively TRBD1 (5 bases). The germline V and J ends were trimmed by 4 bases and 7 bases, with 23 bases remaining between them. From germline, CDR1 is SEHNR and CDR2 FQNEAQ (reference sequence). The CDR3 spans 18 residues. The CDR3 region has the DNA TGTGCCAGCAGCTCCCGACCCCTAAAGACAGATATCAATTCACCCCTCCACTTT. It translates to CASSSRPLKTDINSPLHF. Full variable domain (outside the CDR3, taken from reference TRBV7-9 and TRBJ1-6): DTGVSQNPRHKITKRGQNVTFRCDPISEHNRLYWYRQTLGQGPEFLTYFQNEAQLEKSRLLSDRFSAERPKGSFSTLEIQRTEQGDSAMYLCASSSRPLKTDINSPLHFGNGTRLTVT.

CDR3 DNA: TGTGCCTGGAGTGACAGGGCCTTACGCGATGAGCAGTTCTTC. Encoded protein: CAWSDRALRDEQFF. The chain recombines TRBV30 with TRBJ2-1; D is perhaps TRBD1 (6 bases). Looked up from germline, CDR1 is GTSNPN and CDR2 is SVGIG (reference sequence). V lost 1 base, J lost 8 bases, and 15 bases lay in between. There are 14 residues in the CDR3.

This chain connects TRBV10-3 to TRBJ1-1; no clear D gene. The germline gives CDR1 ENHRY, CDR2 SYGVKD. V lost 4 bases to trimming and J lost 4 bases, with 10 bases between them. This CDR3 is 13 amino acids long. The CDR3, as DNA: TGTGCCATCAGTGTTACGGTTGGCACTGAAGCTTTCTTT. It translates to CAISVTVGTEAFF.

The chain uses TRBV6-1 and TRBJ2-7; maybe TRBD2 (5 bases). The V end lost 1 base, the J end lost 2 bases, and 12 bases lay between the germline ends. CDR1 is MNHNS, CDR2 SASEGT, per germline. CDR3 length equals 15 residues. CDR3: CASSEGGFTTYEQYF. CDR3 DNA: TGTGCCAGCAGTGAAGGCGGGTTTACCACCTACGAGCAGTACTTC.

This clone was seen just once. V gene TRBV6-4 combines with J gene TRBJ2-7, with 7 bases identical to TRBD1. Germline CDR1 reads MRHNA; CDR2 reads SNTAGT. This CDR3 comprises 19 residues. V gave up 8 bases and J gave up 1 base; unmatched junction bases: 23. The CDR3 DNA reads TGTGCCAGCCCCCTCCCCCAAAGCAGCGACAGGGTGGAGTCCTACGAGCAGTACTTC. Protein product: CASPLPQSSDRVESYEQYF.

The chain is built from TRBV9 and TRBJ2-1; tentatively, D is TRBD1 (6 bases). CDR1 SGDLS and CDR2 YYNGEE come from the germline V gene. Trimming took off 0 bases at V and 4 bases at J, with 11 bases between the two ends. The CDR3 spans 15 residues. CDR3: CASSVVGGPYNEQFF. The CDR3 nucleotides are TGTGCCAGCAGCGTAGTTGGGGGCCCATACAATGAGCAGTTCTTC.

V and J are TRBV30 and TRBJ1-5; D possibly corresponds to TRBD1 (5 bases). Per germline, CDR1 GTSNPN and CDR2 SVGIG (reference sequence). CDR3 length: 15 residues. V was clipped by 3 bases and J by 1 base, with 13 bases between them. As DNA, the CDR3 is TGTGCCTGGAGCCCCACCGGGGGAAGCAATCAGCCCCAGCATTTT. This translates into CAWSPTGGSNQPQHF.